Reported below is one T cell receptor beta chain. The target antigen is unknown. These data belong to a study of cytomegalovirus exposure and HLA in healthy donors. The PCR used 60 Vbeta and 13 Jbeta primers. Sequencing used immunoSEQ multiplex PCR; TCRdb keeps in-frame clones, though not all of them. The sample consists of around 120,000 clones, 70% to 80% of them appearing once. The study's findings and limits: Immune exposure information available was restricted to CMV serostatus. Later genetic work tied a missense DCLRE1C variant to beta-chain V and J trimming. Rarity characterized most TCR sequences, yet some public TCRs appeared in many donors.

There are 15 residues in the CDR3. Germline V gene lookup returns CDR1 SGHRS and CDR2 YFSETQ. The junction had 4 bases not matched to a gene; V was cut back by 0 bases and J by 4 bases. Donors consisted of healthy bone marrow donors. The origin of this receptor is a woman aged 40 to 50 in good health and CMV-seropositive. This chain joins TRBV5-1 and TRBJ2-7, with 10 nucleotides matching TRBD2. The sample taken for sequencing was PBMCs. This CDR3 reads CASSLEGLASYEQYF. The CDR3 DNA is TGCGCCAGCAGCTTGGAGGGACTAGCGAGTTACGAGCAGTACTTC.